This T cell receptor (beta chain) comes out of a study of T-cell reconstitution after alpha-beta-depleted transplantation in children. This clonotype was observed at least ten times. For TCRbeta, the library was prepared with unique molecular identifiers. TCRdb analysed the PCR reads with MiXCR anew, one entry per CDR3 protein. The sample records about 72,000 distinct CDR3 sequences, 6% to 8.5% being singletons. The CDR3 runs 15 residues. V gave up 5 bases and J gave up 6 bases; unmatched junction bases: 3. The germline V gene encodes CDR1 SGHTA and CDR2 FQGTGA. This chain links TRBV7-3 with TRBJ2-2; the match to TRBD2 covers 13 bases. This sequence was found in a human donor who donated a stem cell graft to a child with acute lymphoblastic leukemia. The sample in question was PBMCs from the stem cell graft donor, obtained from the stem cell graft. CDR3 coding DNA: TGTGCCAGCAGCCCCGGACTAGCGGGGGCCGGGGAGCTGTTTTTT. Encoded protein: CASSPGLAGAGELFF.